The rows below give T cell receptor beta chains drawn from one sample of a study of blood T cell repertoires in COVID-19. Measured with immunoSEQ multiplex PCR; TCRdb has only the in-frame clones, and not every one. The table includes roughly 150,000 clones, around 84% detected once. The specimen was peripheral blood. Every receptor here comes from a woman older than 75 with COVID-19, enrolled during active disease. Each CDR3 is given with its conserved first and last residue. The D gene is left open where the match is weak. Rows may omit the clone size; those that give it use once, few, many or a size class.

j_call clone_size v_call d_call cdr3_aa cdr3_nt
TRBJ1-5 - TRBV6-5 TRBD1 CASSSAGGSLQPQHF TGTGCCAGCAGTTCAGCAGGGGGCTCGCTTCAGCCCCAGCATTTT
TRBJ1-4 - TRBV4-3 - CASSQDSAGNEKLFF TGCGCCAGCAGCCAAGATAGCGCGGGGAATGAAAAACTGTTTTTT
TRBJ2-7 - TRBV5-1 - CASSSQGIPYEQYF TGCGCCAGCAGCTCTCAGGGTATTCCCTACGAGCAGTACTTC
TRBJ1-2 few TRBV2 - CASSEASEAGYTF TGTGCCAGCAGTGAAGCGTCTGAGGCTGGCTACACCTTC
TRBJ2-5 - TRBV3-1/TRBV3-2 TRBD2 CASSSSGSRETQYF TGTGCCAGCAGTTCGAGCGGGAGTAGGGAGACCCAGTACTTC
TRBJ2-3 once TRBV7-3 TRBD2 CASSLAGGFTDTQYF TGTGCCAGCAGCTTAGCGGGAGGGTTTACAGATACGCAGTATTTT
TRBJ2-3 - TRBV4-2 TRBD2 CASSQGGLAGVKDTQYF TGTGCCAGCAGCCAAGGGGGCCTAGCGGGAGTTAAAGATACGCAGTATTTT
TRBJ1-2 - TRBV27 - CASTAGGRGGYTF TGTGCCAGCACGGCTGGAGGGCGCGGTGGCTACACCTTC
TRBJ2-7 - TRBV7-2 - CASSLASWGPNPYEQYF TGTGCCAGCAGCTTAGCGTCTTGGGGCCCTAACCCCTACGAGCAGTACTTC
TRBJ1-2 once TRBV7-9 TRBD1 CASSRTGGYTF TGTGCCAGCAGCAGGACAGGGGGCTACACCTTC
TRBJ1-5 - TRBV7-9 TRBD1 CASSLEGQENQPQHF TGTGCCAGCAGCTTAGAGGGACAGGAGAATCAGCCCCAGCATTTT
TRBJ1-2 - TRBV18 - CASSPLDTNYGYTF TGTGCCAGCTCACCACTGGACACAAACTATGGCTACACCTTC
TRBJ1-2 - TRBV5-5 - CASSLAVGYNYGYTF TGTGCCAGCAGCTTGGCAGTGGGCTATAACTATGGCTACACCTTC
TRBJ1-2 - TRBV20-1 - CSASGGENYGYTF TGCAGTGCTAGTGGAGGTGAGAACTATGGCTACACCTTC
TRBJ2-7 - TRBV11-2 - CASSLIRGRSEQYF TGTGCCAGCAGCTTAATAAGGGGCAGGAGCGAGCAGTACTTC
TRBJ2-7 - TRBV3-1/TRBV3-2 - CASSPRRGENYEQYF TGTGCCAGCAGCCCGAGGAGAGGAGAAAACTACGAGCAGTACTTC
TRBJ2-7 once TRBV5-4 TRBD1 CASSLDPGQGARGEQYF TGTGCCAGCAGCTTGGATCCGGGACAGGGGGCTCGGGGCGAGCAGTACTTC